This is a list of T cell receptor beta chains from one sample in a study of T cells in Graves' hyperthyroidism and ophthalmopathy. MiXCR, run by TCRdb on the multiplex PCR reads, gives a single entry per CDR3 protein. This table has 700,000 or so distinct CDR3 sequences, about 15% appearing once. The sample was blood. The receptors shown here come from a woman aged 50 to 60 with Graves' ophthalmopathy. The CDR3 runs from the conserved cysteine through the conserved F or W. D genes are given only for firm matches. Rows may omit the clone size; those that give it use once, few, many or a size class.

TRBV20-1	TRBD2	many	TRBJ2-1	TGCAGTGCTATTACTAGCGGGAGCGGGCACAATGAGCAGTTCTTC	CSAITSGSGHNEQFF
TRBV20-1	TRBD2	many	TRBJ2-5	TGCAGTGCTAGACGACTAGCGTCGGGGGAGACCCAGTACTTC	CSARRLASGETQYF
TRBV20-1	TRBD1	few	TRBJ2-7	TGCAGTGCTAATAACCGGGACAGGGCCTACGAGCAGTACTTC	CSANNRDRAYEQYF
TRBV7-2	TRBD2	many	TRBJ2-3	TGTGCCAGCAGCCATTGGACTAGCGGGATTAGCACAGATACGCAGTATTTT	CASSHWTSGISTDTQYF
TRBV9	TRBD2	few	TRBJ2-1	TGTGCCAGCAGCGTAGCTACCGGGACTAGCGGGAGTGTCAATGAGCAGTTCTTC	CASSVATGTSGSVNEQFF
TRBV20-1	-	-	TRBJ1-2	TGCAGTGCTAGAGATGGTAGGGGAGTAGAATATGGCTACACCTTC	CSARDGRGVEYGYTF
TRBV15	-	many	TRBJ1-1	TGTGCCACCAGCAAACCGGGACAAGAGAACACTGAAGCTTTCTTT	CATSKPGQENTEAFF
TRBV13	TRBD2	few	TRBJ2-1	TGTGCCAGCAGCTCCGGCCGAACTAGCGGGAGGGCCGGTGAGCAGTTCTTC	CASSSGRTSGRAGEQFF
TRBV5-1	-	few	TRBJ2-7	TGCGCCAGCAGCCCTACTGATCTCTACGAGCAGTACTTC	CASSPTDLYEQYF
TRBV20-1	-	many	TRBJ1-1	TGCAGTGCTGTGGCCGCGGGCCGGAACACTGAAGCTTTCTTT	CSAVAAGRNTEAFF
TRBV7-2	-	many	TRBJ2-5	TGTGCCAGCAGCTACAGGCAAGAGACCCAGTACTTC	CASSYRQETQYF
TRBV5-6	TRBD1	-	TRBJ2-5	TGTGCCAGCAGCCTCCCCCAGGGGGTCCAAGAGACCCAGTACTTC	CASSLPQGVQETQYF
TRBV5-5	-	many	TRBJ1-1	TGTGCCAGCAGCTTCGAGGGGCTTGGCACTGAAGCTTTCTTT	CASSFEGLGTEAFF
TRBV7-8	-	-	TRBJ2-2	TGTGCCAGCAGCTTATTTGGGGTTTATAGGACCGGGGAGCTGTTTTTT	CASSLFGVYRTGELFF
TRBV5-1	-	-	TRBJ2-5	TGTGCCAGCAGCTTAGCACGAGTCCAAGAGACCCAGTACTTC	CASSLARVQETQYF